This T cell receptor beta chain comes out of a study of blood T cell repertoires in COVID-19. Study at large: Specimens from acute and convalescent COVID-19 originated in the United States, Italy and Spain. In each case, the material was cDNA or gDNA derived from T cells, B-cell-depleted T cells, or PBMCs.

In the study's own analysis: Amplified reference gene primers provided the basis for estimating nucleated cell counts. Profiled with immunoSEQ multiplex PCR; TCRdb holds only in-frame clones, not every one. From that table come the V and J calls and clone size; the DNA was used to work out D and trimming. The sample has about 190,000 clones, about 88% seen once. CDR1 and CDR2 (germline): SEHNR, FQNEAQ (reference sequence). The CDR3 contains 15 residues. With 2 bases removed from V and 1 base from J, the gap between germline ends came to 11 bases. This TCR was sampled from a man in his 70s with active or convalescent COVID-19. V gene TRBV7-9 combines with J gene TRBJ1-1; D is perhaps TRBD1 (6 bases). Sequencing was performed on peripheral blood. CDR3 nucleotide sequence: TGTGCCAGCAGCTTATCAAACAGGGCGAACACTGAAGCTTTCTTT. Encoded protein: CASSLSNRANTEAFF.